This T cell receptor beta chain was identified in a study of T cell repertoires in cytomegalovirus infection (dated by TCRdb to between 2018 and 2020). With respect to the entire study: Because public TCR beta signatures pointed to carriage of CMV infection together with the matching HLA type, the HLA type of each donor mattered for the analysis.

These reads were obtained on an Illumina HiSeq 1500. TCRdb trimmed public reads at Q25 via fastp, called clones via MiXCR and kept in-frame beta chains. When rows share a CDR3 protein, they turn into one entry using the most common DNA and genes. Within this sample are approximately 550,000 distinct CDR3 sequences, with approximately 16% of them counted one time only. In total, the top ten clones hold roughly a quarter of the sample. Overall study results and their limits: In both this cohort and an independent approximately 370-donor cohort, the cumulative frequency of public TCR beta family members distinguished carriers of CMV infection plus the relevant HLA type. The ex vivo response was dominated by HLA-C-restricted CMV-specific TCR beta clonotypes, and the single most frequent clonotype in two of eight donors was supplied by these HLA-C-restricted clonotypes.

This clonotype came up a few times. Its antigen is not yet known. One base away there is no much larger clone; base qualities are not given. For CDR1 and CDR2, the germline V gene lists SGHDT and YYEEEE. Trimming costs V 4 bases and J 2 bases, and their ends lie 14 bases apart. Its CDR3 holds 15 amino acids, cysteine through phenylalanine. Only the CDR3 part of the read is kept: 45 bases, read in frame from the first base. Recombination joined TRBV5-6 with TRBJ2-3; matching of 5 bases hints at TRBD2 as the D gene. The sequencing sample was made of CD8+ T cells from PBMCs. The TCR sequence derives from a human donor in good health (CMV status not recorded). Some clones in this sample may be carry-over from other donors' samples. DNA sequence: TGTGCCAGCAGCCCCCCAGCGGACCCCACAGATACGCAGTATTTT. Translated, this is CASSPPADPTDTQYF.